This T cell receptor (beta chain) is drawn from a study of CD8+ T cells in alopecia areata. Looking at the study overall: Treatment ran 6 to 18 months, with 6 months of follow-up afterward. General study findings and limits: Alphabeta T cells residing in normal skin are also sequenced in scalp samples.

The treatment is: oral pan-JAK inhibitor, 5-10 mg twice daily. The CDR3 covers 13 residues. The germline V and J ends were trimmed by 4 bases and 7 bases, with 14 bases remaining between them. Germline loops: CDR1 SGHDT, CDR2 YYEEEE. Extraction and reverse transcription of RNA yielded cDNA as the sequencing template. The data were produced by immunoSEQ multiplex PCR, yet TCRdb's version contains in-frame clones alone and is incomplete. The sample has roughly 120,000 clones, 56% seen once. A note on this clone: Its specificity is not known.

Material: CD4+ T cells sorted from blood, obtained at week 24, from a patient treated with tofacitinib. This sequence was found in a human donor with alopecia areata. The chain joins TRBV5-6 to TRBJ2-5; D is perhaps TRBD1 (6 bases). The CDR3 here is CASSHRVPSTQYF. CDR3 in DNA: TGTGCCAGCAGCCACAGGGTCCCCTCGACCCAGTACTTC.